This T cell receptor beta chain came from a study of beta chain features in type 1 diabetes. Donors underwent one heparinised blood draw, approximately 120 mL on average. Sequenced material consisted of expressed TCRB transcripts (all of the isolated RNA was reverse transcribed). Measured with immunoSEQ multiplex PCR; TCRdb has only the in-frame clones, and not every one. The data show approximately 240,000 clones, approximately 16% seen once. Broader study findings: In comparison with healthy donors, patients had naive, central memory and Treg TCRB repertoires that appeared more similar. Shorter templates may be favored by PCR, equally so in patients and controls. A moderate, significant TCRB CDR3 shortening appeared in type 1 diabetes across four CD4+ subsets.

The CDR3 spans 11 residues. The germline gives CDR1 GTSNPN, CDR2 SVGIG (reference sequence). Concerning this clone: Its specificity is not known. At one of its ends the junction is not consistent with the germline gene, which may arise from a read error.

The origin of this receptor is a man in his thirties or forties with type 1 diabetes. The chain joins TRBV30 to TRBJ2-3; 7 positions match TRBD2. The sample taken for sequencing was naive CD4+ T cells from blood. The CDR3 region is CAWSVLATTDF. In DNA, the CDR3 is TGTGCCTGGAGTGTACTAGCGACTACTGACTTT.